This TCR beta chain is drawn from a study of T cells expressing NK-cell markers. Overall study: The authors sequenced eight donors, of whom seven were HCMV-seropositive and one was seronegative. Points from the study as a whole: These same clonotypes (in four donors) also led the CD3+CD56-NKG2C+ fraction. NKG2C+ dominant clonotype frequencies in about six donors were about 1.0-7.5% of CD8+ T cells.

A note on this clonotype: What it recognizes is unknown.

TCRdb re-called the 5' RACE reads and catalogs CDR3 proteins one per entry, DNA excluded. The sample data list 150,000 to 180,000 distinct CDR3 sequences. CDR3 length: 15 residues. Germline CDR1 SGHVS, CDR2 FNYEAQ. Sequencing input: blood T cells: a sorted CD56 or NKG2C T cell subset, CD4+ or CD8+ T cells, or bulk PBMC T cells (not recorded which). The sequence was obtained from a woman between 50 and 59 years old in good health. The chain employs TRBV7-6 and TRBJ2-7. The CDR3 protein is CASSSVRTPSYEQYF. Complete variable domain (other parts from reference TRBV7-6 and TRBJ2-7): GAGVSQSPRYKVTKRGQDVALRCDPISGHVSLYWYRQALGQGPEFLTYFNYEAQQDKSGLPNDRFSAERPEGSISTLTIQRTEQRDSAMYRCASSSVRTPSYEQYFGPGTRLTVT.